What follows is one T cell receptor (beta chain) and its context. In Seattle, patients joined the study during active infection and were tracked longitudinally. The CDR3 runs 18 residues. V lost 7 bases to trimming and J lost 0 bases; unmatched junction nucleotides: 11. The germline CDR1 and CDR2 sequences are MDHEN and SYDVKM. This specimen belongs to a study of blood T cell repertoires in COVID-19. Study summary: Material from acute and convalescent COVID-19 was sourced from the United States, Italy and Spain. PBMCs, B-cell-depleted T cells, or T cells provided the cDNA or gDNA that made up the material.

Sequenced by immunoSEQ multiplex PCR; TCRdb stores in-frame clones only, minus some. There are about 210,000 clones in the sample; 82% occur only once, and approximately 7.8% lies in the top ten. V usage is TRBV28 and J usage is TRBJ1-5; 11 nucleotides line up with TRBD1. The clonotype was recovered from a woman in her sixties with COVID-19, enrolled during active disease. Specimen: peripheral blood. CDR3 protein: CASTPWTGGLYSNQPQHF. CDR3 DNA: TGTGCCAGCACGCCTTGGACAGGGGGCCTATATAGCAATCAGCCCCAGCATTTT.